These T cell receptor beta chains were read from a single sample in a study of control samples from healthy donors and cancer patients. Using immunoSEQ multiplex PCR, the repertoire was profiled, and TCRdb retains in-frame clones only, with some absent. The sample gives around 93,000 clones, 80% to 95% of which show up once; 3% is in the top ten. The sample taken for sequencing was blood. Receptors originate from a human donor in good health. The donor label of this sample is uncertain. CDR3s include the opening cysteine and the closing phenylalanine or tryptophan. D genes are given only for firm matches. A clone size is listed for some rows: how often the clone was seen (once, few, many), or a class if it is expanded.

19 - - TRBJ1-2 TRBV9 CASSPTTGTAGQIGYGYTF TGTGCCAGCAGCCCTACCACCGGGACGGCCGGCCAAATTGGCTATGGCTACACCTTC
14 - TRBD1 TRBJ1-6 TRBV10-3 CAIRLQGEGSPLHF TGTGCCATCAGACTACAGGGGGAAGGTTCACCCCTCCACTTT
13 - - TRBJ1-2 TRBV9 CASSVGGNGGYTF TGTGCCAGCAGCGTAGGAGGGAATGGTGGCTACACCTTC
15 - - TRBJ2-3 TRBV14 CASSQVRLGTDTQYF TGTGCCAGCAGCCAGGTACGGTTGGGCACAGATACGCAGTATTTT
15 once TRBD2 TRBJ2-3 TRBV24-1 CATGGLAGATDTQYF TGTGCCACCGGCGGACTAGCGGGGGCCACAGATACGCAGTATTTT
13 - TRBD1 TRBJ1-2 TRBV2 CASSPQGDYGYTF TGTGCCAGCAGTCCTCAGGGGGACTATGGCTACACCTTC
15 - - TRBJ1-6 TRBV7-6 CASSAGTGIVSPLHF TGTGCCAGCAGCGCAGGAACAGGGATAGTTTCACCCCTCCACTTT
14 - - TRBJ1-1 TRBV4-3 CASSQSDSNTEAFF TGCGCCAGCAGCCAGTCGGACAGCAACACTGAAGCTTTCTTT
15 - TRBD1 TRBJ2-5 TRBV10-3 CAISPDSGQKETQYF TGTGCCATCAGTCCAGACTCGGGACAGAAAGAGACCCAGTACTTC
15 once TRBD1 TRBJ1-6 TRBV6-1 CASSEYVGQNSPLHF TGTGCCAGCAGTGAATACGTGGGACAGAATTCACCCCTCCACTTT
14 - - TRBJ1-1 TRBV6-2/TRBV6-3 CASSRTGGNTEAFF TGTGCCAGCAGCCGGACGGGGGGGAACACTGAAGCTTTCTTT
17 - - TRBJ2-7 TRBV10-3 CAISGSPSRGSTYEQYF TGTGCCATCAGTGGCAGCCCCTCTCGAGGTTCCACCTACGAGCAGTACTTC
15 - - TRBJ2-1 TRBV7-8 CASSPWDFGNNEQFF TGTGCCAGCAGCCCATGGGACTTCGGGAACAATGAGCAGTTCTTC
15 few - TRBJ1-6 TRBV19 CASSSRVSYNSPLHF TGTGCCAGTAGCAGCAGGGTGTCCTATAATTCACCCCTCCACTTT
12 few TRBD1 TRBJ1-5 TRBV5-1 CASSRDRQPQHF TGCGCCAGCAGCCGGGACAGACAGCCCCAGCATTTT
17 once TRBD2 TRBJ2-1 TRBV7-6 CASSVVLPGGPGNEQFF TGTGCCAGCAGCGTAGTCCTCCCGGGGGGGCCTGGCAATGAGCAGTTCTTC
16 few - TRBJ2-1 TRBV6-1 CASSERGDSSYNEQFF TGTGCCAGCAGTGAACGGGGGGACAGCTCCTACAATGAGCAGTTCTTC
13 - - TRBJ1-5 TRBV20-1 CSASGGGGQPQHF TGCAGTGCTAGTGGTGGGGGCGGTCAGCCCCAGCATTTT
15 - - TRBJ2-1 TRBV6-5 CASSYGESSYNEQFF TGTGCCAGCAGTTACGGCGAGAGCTCCTACAATGAGCAGTTCTTC
14 - - TRBJ1-5 TRBV19 CASSIGGLAQPQHF TGTGCCAGTAGTATAGGGGGTCTGGCACAGCCCCAGCATTTT
14 - - TRBJ2-3 TRBV10-3 CATGLGSGTDTQYF TGTGCCACCGGGCTGGGTAGCGGCACAGATACGCAGTATTTT
13 - - TRBJ2-1 TRBV11-3 CASSLEGYNEQFF TGTGCCAGCAGCTTAGAGGGATACAATGAGCAGTTCTTC
13 - - TRBJ2-7 TRBV28 CASSLENLYEQYF TGTGCCAGCAGTTTGGAGAATCTTTACGAGCAGTACTTC
16 - - TRBJ2-1 TRBV11-2 CASSLVLALSYNEQFF TGTGCCAGCAGCTTAGTTCTAGCCCTCTCCTACAATGAGCAGTTCTTC
14 few - TRBJ2-3 TRBV5-6 CASSFGFRTDTQYF TGTGCCAGCAGCTTCGGGTTTCGCACAGATACGCAGTATTTT
12 - - TRBJ1-1 TRBV2 CASSRQNPEAFF TGTGCCAGCAGTAGACAGAATCCTGAAGCTTTCTTT
13 - TRBD1 TRBJ1-2 TRBV6-5 CASTMTGSYGYTF TGTGCCAGCACTATGACAGGGAGCTATGGCTACACCTTC
13 - TRBD1 TRBJ1-5 TRBV6-4 CASSRQGGQPQHF TGTGCCAGCAGTAGACAGGGGGGTCAGCCCCAGCATTTT
13 - - TRBJ2-2 TRBV27 CASKRSNTGELFF TGTGCCAGCAAGAGGTCGAACACCGGGGAGCTGTTTTTT
12 - - TRBJ2-5 TRBV3-1/TRBV3-2 CASSQGSETQYF TGTGCCAGCAGCCAAGGAAGTGAGACCCAGTACTTC
14 - - TRBJ2-1 TRBV5-1 CASSLVRGGNEQFF TGCGCCAGCAGCTTGGTTAGAGGGGGCAATGAGCAGTTCTTC
12 - - TRBJ1-5 TRBV28 CASSSSDQPQHF TGTGCCAGCAGTTCCTCGGATCAGCCCCAGCATTTT
13 - - TRBJ2-1 TRBV7-8 CASNPNSYNEQFF TGTGCCAGCAACCCCAACTCCTACAATGAGCAGTTCTTC
12 - - TRBJ1-1 TRBV7-9 CASSAGTTEAFF TGTGCCAGCAGCGCAGGGACCACTGAAGCTTTCTTT
14 - - TRBJ1-2 TRBV3-1/TRBV3-2 CASSHDPGDYGYTF TGTGCCAGCAGCCACGACCCTGGTGACTATGGCTACACCTTC
16 - - TRBJ1-3 TRBV7-8 CASSLTTVYSGNTIYF TGTGCCAGCAGCTTAACTACAGTCTACTCTGGAAACACCATATATTTT
18 - TRBD1 TRBJ1-5 TRBV27 CASSIRPAGGSGNQPQHF TGTGCCAGCAGTATCCGCCCTGCAGGGGGCAGCGGCAATCAGCCCCAGCATTTT
13 - - TRBJ1-2 TRBV25-1 CASSGGSVYGYTF TGTGCCAGCAGTGGTGGGTCGGTCTATGGCTACACCTTC
11 - - TRBJ1-1 TRBV10-2 CASGDNTEAFF TGCGCCAGCGGGGACAACACTGAAGCTTTCTTT
13 - - TRBJ1-5 TRBV19 CASIRNSNQPQHF TGTGCCAGTATCCGTAATAGCAATCAGCCCCAGCATTTT
17 - - TRBJ2-1 TRBV4-3 CASSQERTGGPYNEQFF TGCGCCAGCAGCCAAGAGCGGACGGGGGGCCCCTACAATGAGCAGTTCTTC
16 - - TRBJ2-1 TRBV2 CASSRNPTKPGDEQFF TGTGCCAGCAGTCGGAATCCGACAAAACCAGGCGATGAGCAGTTCTTC
13 - - TRBJ1-2 TRBV7-9 CASSLEGIYGYTF TGTGCCAGCAGCTTAGAGGGAATCTATGGCTACACCTTC